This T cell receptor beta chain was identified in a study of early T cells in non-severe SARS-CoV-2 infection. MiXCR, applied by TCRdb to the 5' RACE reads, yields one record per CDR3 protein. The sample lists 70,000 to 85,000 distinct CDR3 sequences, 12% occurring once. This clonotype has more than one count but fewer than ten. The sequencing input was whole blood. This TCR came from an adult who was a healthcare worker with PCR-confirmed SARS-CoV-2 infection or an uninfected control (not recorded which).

The CDR3 sequence: CASSGDSQNYGYTF. CDR3 bases: TGTGCCAGCAGTGGGGACAGCCAAAACTATGGCTACACCTTC. This chain joins TRBV2 and TRBJ1-2; 7 nucleotides align to TRBD1. V dropped 4 bases and J dropped 2; count of bases not matched to a gene: 4. The V gene's germline CDR1 is SNHLY and CDR2 FYNNEI. This CDR3 has 14 amino acids.